These 25 T cell receptor beta chains were all obtained from the same sample, sequenced in a study of T cell responses to AZD1222 COVID-19 vaccine. Here immunoSEQ multiplex PCR was the method, and the copy in TCRdb shows in-frame clones only, minus some. The sample contains fewer than 120,000 clones, about nine tenths of which appear only once. The sequences come from peripheral blood, collected on day 0 of AZD1222 vaccination. Receptors originate from an adult in good health.

This clone was seen only a few times. V is TRBV5-6 and J is TRBJ1-5, with D tentatively TRBD1 (5 bases). The CDR3 is 16 residues long. V lost 4 bases to trimming and J lost 5 bases, with 19 bases between them. Germline loops: CDR1 SGHDT, CDR2 YYEEEE. This CDR3 reads CASSQLTGGTDQPQHF. CDR3 bases: TGTGCCAGCAGCCAGTTAACAGGTGGTACGGATCAGCCCCAGCATTTT. The full variable domain, in which reference TRBV5-6 and TRBJ1-5 provide the parts outside the CDR3, is DAGVTQSPTHLIKTRGQQVTLRCSPKSGHDTVSWYQQALGQGPQFIFQYYEEEERQRGNFPDRFSGHQFPNYSSELNVNALLLGDSALYLCASSQLTGGTDQPQHFGDGTRLSIL.

CDR3 in DNA: TGTGCCAGTAGTATGAGGACCGTGAGCTCCTACGAGCAGTACTTC. This codes for CASSMRTVSSYEQYF. The chain combines TRBV19 with TRBJ2-7, with no clear D. The V end lost 3 bases, the J end lost 0 bases, and 12 bases lay between the germline ends. The CDR3 spans 15 residues. Germline assignment: CDR1 LNHDA and CDR2 SQIVND (reference sequence). The full variable domain, completed using reference TRBV19 and TRBJ2-7, is DGGITQSPKYLFRKEGQNVTLSCEQNLNHDAMYWYRQDPGQGLRLIYYSQIVNDFQKGDIAEGYSVSREKKESFPLTVTSAQKNPTAFYLCASSMRTVSSYEQYFGPGTRLTVT.

The chain combines TRBV10-3 with TRBJ1-2; D perhaps matches TRBD1 (5 bases). Germline V CDR1 and CDR2: ENHRY, SYGVKD. This CDR3 spans 14 amino acids. Trimming cost V 7 bases and J 4 bases, with 16 bases left between them. The CDR3 DNA is TGTGCCATCAAGAACGGGGGAAAAACCTATGGCTACACCTTC. This codes for CAIKNGGKTYGYTF.

This chain links TRBV7-9 with TRBJ1-6; tentatively, D is TRBD1 (5 bases). The CDR3 runs to 14 residues. CDR1 is SEHNR and CDR2 is FQNEAQ in the germline V gene (reference sequence). V was shortened by 6 bases and J by 9 bases, with 15 bases between the two germline ends. DNA of the CDR3: TGTGCCAGCAGTTTCAGGGAGTACGCTTCACCCCTCCACTTT. Protein product: CASSFREYASPLHF. Full variable domain (remainder filled in from reference TRBV7-9 and TRBJ1-6): DTGVSQNPRHKITKRGQNVTFRCDPISEHNRLYWYRQTLGQGPEFLTYFQNEAQLEKSRLLSDRFSAERPKGSFSTLEIQRTEQGDSAMYLCASSFREYASPLHFGNGTRLTVT.

The chain has TRBV5-1 and TRBJ1-4; D remains unclear. CDR3 length: 14 amino acids. V was trimmed by 3 bases and J by 4 bases, leaving 10 bases between them. Germline V gene lookup returns CDR1 SGHRS and CDR2 YFSETQ. The CDR3 DNA reads TGCGCCAGCAGCTCCTCAGCGGATAATGAAAAACTGTTTTTT. The encoded protein is CASSSSADNEKLFF. The full variable domain, with the rest looked up from reference TRBV5-1 and TRBJ1-4, is KAGVTQTPRYLIKTRGQQVTLSCSPISGHRSVSWYQQTPGQGLQFLFEYFSETQRNKGNFPGRFSGRQFSNSRSEMNVSTLELGDSALYLCASSSSADNEKLFFGSGTQLSVL.

This chain connects TRBV28 to TRBJ1-2; D might be TRBD1 (6 bases). The CDR3 sequence is 14 residues long. V gave up 4 bases and J gave up 8 bases, with 17 bases separating them. Per the germline V gene, CDR1 is MDHEN and CDR2 is SYDVKM. The CDR3 coding sequence is TGTGCCAGCAGTTCCCCAGGAGGGGGTGTAGGCTACACCTTC. Translation gives CASSSPGGGVGYTF.

The chain is built from TRBV27 and TRBJ2-2; D gene ambiguous. The CDR3 runs 13 residues. V lost 4 bases and J lost 7, with 10 bases in between. From germline, CDR1 is MNHEY and CDR2 SMNVEV (reference sequence). The CDR3 loop reads CASSSLFGGELFF. Here the CDR3 DNA reads TGTGCCAGCAGTTCCCTGTTCGGCGGGGAGCTGTTTTTT.

CDR3 residues: CASGDPREQYF. The CDR3 DNA follows: TGTGCCAGCGGGGACCCTCGGGAGCAGTACTTC. This chain joins TRBV12-3 or TRBV12-4 and TRBJ2-7; TRBD1 or TRBD2 may be the D gene (5 bases each). The CDR3 is 11 amino acids. Trimming pared 8 bases from V and 7 bases from J, leaving 12 bases between.

The rearrangement joins TRBV15 to TRBJ1-1, with D tentatively TRBD1 (5 bases). Between the trimmed V and J ends, which lost 4 bases and 0 bases, there was a span of 12 bases. This CDR3 comprises 15 residues. The germline CDR1 and CDR2 sequences are LNHNV and YYDKDF (reference sequence). The CDR3 reads CATSNGGAMNTEAFF. The CDR3 DNA sequence: TGTGCCACCAGCAACGGAGGGGCCATGAACACTGAAGCTTTCTTT.

This chain uses TRBV19 with TRBJ2-3; D perhaps matches TRBD2 (6 bases). CDR3 length: 14 amino acids. V was cut by 3 bases and J by 2 bases, with 9 bases left in between. Germline V gene lookup returns CDR1 LNHDA and CDR2 SQIVND (reference sequence). This CDR3 reads CASSISGHTDTQYF. The DNA of the CDR3 is TGTGCCAGTAGTATTAGCGGACACACAGATACGCAGTATTTT.

This chain connects TRBV7-9 to TRBJ1-4, with D possibly matching TRBD1 (5 bases). CDR3 length: 16 amino acids. Germline assignment: CDR1 SEHNR and CDR2 FQNEAQ (reference sequence). The V and J ends lost 1 base and 7 bases respectively, with 16 bases between them. The CDR3 coding sequence is TGTGCCAGCAGCTTAGACTTCGGGAGGGGAGGTGAAAAACTGTTTTTT. Its protein product is CASSLDFGRGGEKLFF.

The chain joins TRBV4-1 to TRBJ1-2; D ambiguous. Germline V lookup: CDR1 MGHRA, CDR2 YSYEKL. This CDR3 comprises 13 residues. V lost 0 bases, J lost 5 bases, and 7 bases lay in between. CDR3 nucleotide sequence: TGCGCCAGCAGCCAAGAAGGGCTTTATGGCTACACCTTC. Amino acids: CASSQEGLYGYTF.

CDR3 DNA: TGTGCCAGCAGCGGGACAGGGGGTTACTATGGCTACACCTTC. Translated: CASSGTGGYYGYTF. J is TRBJ1-2 and V is TRBV2; 11 nucleotides agree with TRBD1. This CDR3 has 14 amino acids. Germline V lookup: CDR1 SNHLY, CDR2 FYNNEI. V was clipped by 6 bases and J by 3 bases; unmatched bases: 3.

This chain joins TRBV30 and TRBJ1-6; D remains unclear. V lost 4 bases to trimming and J lost 7 bases, with 8 bases between them. Germline V gene data show CDR1 as GTSNPN and CDR2 as SVGIG (reference sequence). The CDR3 runs 12 residues. CDR3 amino acids: CAWMTWNSPLHF. The CDR3 coding sequence is TGTGCCTGGATGACGTGGAATTCACCCCTCCACTTT.

As for this clone: At one boundary the junction diverges from the germline segment, which might be a read error. In DNA form, the CDR3 reads TGCGCCGGCAGCGACGGACAGGGCCCCACTGAAGCTTTCTTT. As protein: CAGSDGQGPTEAFF. This chain links TRBV10-1 with TRBJ1-1; 8 bases agree with TRBD1. Germline CDR1 WNHNN, CDR2 SYGVQD (reference sequence). The CDR3 is 14 amino acids.

This clone showed up just once. V and J are TRBV10-1 and TRBJ1-1; a possible D gene is TRBD1 (5 bases). CDR3 length: 13 amino acids. V gave up 2 bases and J gave up 3 bases, with 7 bases separating them. CDR1 is WNHNN, CDR2 SYGVQD, per germline (reference sequence). CDR3 bases: TGCGCCAGCAGTGAGGGCAGGGACACTGAAGCTTTCTTT. Translated, it gives CASSEGRDTEAFF.

This chain links TRBV7-9 with TRBJ1-5; 9 bases line up with TRBD1. Trimming cost V 6 bases and J 5 bases; bases outside gene matches: 8. The CDR3 sequence is 15 residues long. Germline V gene lookup returns CDR1 SEHNR and CDR2 FQNEAQ (reference sequence). The CDR3: CASRPTGTGYQPQHF. CDR3 DNA: TGTGCCAGCAGACCAACCGGGACAGGGTATCAGCCCCAGCATTTT.

The rearrangement links TRBV19 to TRBJ2-7, with D possibly TRBD1 on 5 matching bases. CDR3 size: 15 residues. V was trimmed by 5 bases and J by 4 bases, leaving 18 bases between them. Germline CDR1 LNHDA, CDR2 SQIVND (reference sequence). CDR3 loop: CASSHFDSSSYEQYF. The CDR3 DNA reads TGTGCCAGTAGTCACTTTGACAGCAGCTCATACGAGCAGTACTTC.

The rearrangement joins TRBV27 to TRBJ2-7; D not resolved. The V gene's germline CDR1 is MNHEY and CDR2 SMNVEV (reference sequence). The CDR3 consists of 14 residues. The germline V and J ends were trimmed by 2 bases and 2 bases, with 10 bases remaining between them. The CDR3 loop is CASSLSFSPYEQYF. CDR3 nucleotides: TGTGCCAGCAGTTTAAGCTTCAGCCCCTACGAGCAGTACTTC.

V gene TRBV25-1 combines with J gene TRBJ2-7; 7 nucleotides line up with TRBD1. V was clipped by 3 bases and J by 0 bases; unmatched bases: 2. This CDR3 has 14 residues. CDR1 and CDR2 from the germline V gene are MGHDK and SYGVNS. The CDR3 loop reads CASSEQGVSYEQYF. CDR3 bases: TGTGCCAGCAGTGAGCAGGGGGTCTCCTACGAGCAGTACTTC.

V usage is TRBV11-2 and J usage is TRBJ2-7, with D possibly being TRBD1 or TRBD2 (5 bases each). The CDR3 sequence is 15 residues long. V lost 3 bases and J 3 bases, leaving 15 bases between the germline ends. Per the germline V gene, CDR1 is SGHAT and CDR2 is FQNNGV. As DNA, the CDR3 is TGTGCCAGCAGCTTTTCCTCCGGGACGCTCTACGAGCAGTACTTC. Its translation is CASSFSSGTLYEQYF.

The chain is built from TRBV9 and TRBJ1-3, with D tentatively TRBD1 (5 bases). The ends were cut back, 0 bases at V and 0 bases at J, with 7 bases in the middle. CDR3 length equals 15 residues. The germline V gene has CDR1 SGDLS and CDR2 YYNGEE. The chain's CDR3 is CASSVGGYSGNTIYF. CDR3 bases: TGTGCCAGCAGCGTAGGGGGGTACTCTGGAAACACCATATATTTT.

This clone has a handful of counts. The chain employs TRBV24-1 and TRBJ2-2; 7 bases match TRBD1. V lost 2 bases to trimming and J lost 5 bases; unmatched junction nucleotides: 4. Germline V gene data show CDR1 as KGHDR and CDR2 as SFDVKD. The CDR3 length is 15 residues. The CDR3 DNA reads TGTGCCACCAGTGATTCGACAGGGCAAACCGGGGAGCTGTTTTTT. Residues: CATSDSTGQTGELFF.

The rearrangement links TRBV27 to TRBJ1-2; 7 nucleotides match TRBD1. Germline-derived CDR1 and CDR2 are MNHEY and SMNVEV (reference sequence). The CDR3 loop spans 15 amino acids. J gave up 4 bases and V 6 bases, and 11 bases lay outside the gene matches. The CDR3 coding sequence is TGTGCCAGCAGCCCTACAGGGGTGTTCGGCTATGGCTACACCTTC. Translation gives CASSPTGVFGYGYTF.

The chain recombines TRBV4-1 with TRBJ1-1, with D unclear. CDR1 and CDR2 (germline): MGHRA, YSYEKL. V lost 0 bases and J 1 base, leaving 9 bases between the germline ends. The CDR3 is 15 amino acids. The CDR3 region has the DNA TGCGCCAGCAGCCAAGAAGGGTTTGCGAACACTGAAGCTTTCTTT. As protein: CASSQEGFANTEAFF.